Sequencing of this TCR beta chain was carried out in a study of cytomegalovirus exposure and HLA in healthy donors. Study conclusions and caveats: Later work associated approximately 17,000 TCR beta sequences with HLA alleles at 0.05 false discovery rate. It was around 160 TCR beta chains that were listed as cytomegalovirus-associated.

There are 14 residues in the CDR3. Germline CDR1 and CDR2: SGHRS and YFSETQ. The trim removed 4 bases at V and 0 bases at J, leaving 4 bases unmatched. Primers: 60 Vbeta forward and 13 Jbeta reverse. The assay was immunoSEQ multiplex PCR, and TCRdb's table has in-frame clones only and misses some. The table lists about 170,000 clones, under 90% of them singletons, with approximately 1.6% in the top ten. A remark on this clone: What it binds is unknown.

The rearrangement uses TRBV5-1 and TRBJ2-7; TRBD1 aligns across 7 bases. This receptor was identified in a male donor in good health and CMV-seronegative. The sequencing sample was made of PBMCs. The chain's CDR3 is CASSLDRSSYEQYF. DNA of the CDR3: TGCGCCAGCAGCCTGGACAGGAGCTCCTACGAGCAGTACTTC.